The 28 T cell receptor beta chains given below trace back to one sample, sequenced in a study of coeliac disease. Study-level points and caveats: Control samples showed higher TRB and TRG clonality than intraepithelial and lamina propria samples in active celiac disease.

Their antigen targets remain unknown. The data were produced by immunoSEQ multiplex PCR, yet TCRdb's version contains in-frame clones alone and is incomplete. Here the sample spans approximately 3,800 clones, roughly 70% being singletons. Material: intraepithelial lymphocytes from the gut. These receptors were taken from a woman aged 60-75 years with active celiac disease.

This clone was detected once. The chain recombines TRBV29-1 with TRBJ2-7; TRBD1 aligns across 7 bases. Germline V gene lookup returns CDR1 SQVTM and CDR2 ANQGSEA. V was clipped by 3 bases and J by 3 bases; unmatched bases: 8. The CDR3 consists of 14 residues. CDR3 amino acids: CSVELAGGRYEQYF. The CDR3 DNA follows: TGCAGCGTTGAGCTAGCAGGGGGACGCTACGAGCAGTACTTC.

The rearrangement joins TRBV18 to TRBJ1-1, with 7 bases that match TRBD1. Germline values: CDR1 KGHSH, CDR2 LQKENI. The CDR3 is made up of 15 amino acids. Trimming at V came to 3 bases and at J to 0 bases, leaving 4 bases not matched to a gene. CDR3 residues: CASSPGQPLNTEAFF. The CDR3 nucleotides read TGTGCCAGCTCACCGGGACAGCCCTTGAACACTGAAGCTTTCTTT.

The CDR3 DNA reads TGTGCCAGCAGTTACAGGACTTATGGCTACACCTTC. This encodes CASSYRTYGYTF. V and J are TRBV6-5 and TRBJ1-2; D ambiguous. CDR1 MNHEY and CDR2 SVGAGI come from the germline V gene. The CDR3 is 12 amino acids. V gave up 2 bases and J gave up 5 bases, with 6 bases separating them.

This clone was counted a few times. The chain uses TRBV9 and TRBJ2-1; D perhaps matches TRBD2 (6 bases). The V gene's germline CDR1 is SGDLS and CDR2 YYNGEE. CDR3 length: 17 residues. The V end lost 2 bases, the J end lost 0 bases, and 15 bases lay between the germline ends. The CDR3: CASSVTPRAGSYNEQFF. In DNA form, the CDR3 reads TGTGCCAGCAGCGTCACCCCTCGAGCGGGCTCCTACAATGAGCAGTTCTTC. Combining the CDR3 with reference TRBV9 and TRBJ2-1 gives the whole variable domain DSGVTQTPKHLITATGQRVTLRCSPRSGDLSVYWYQQSLDQGLQFLIQYYNGEERAKGNILERFSAQQFPDLHSELNLSSLELGDSALYFCASSVTPRAGSYNEQFFGPGTRLTVL.

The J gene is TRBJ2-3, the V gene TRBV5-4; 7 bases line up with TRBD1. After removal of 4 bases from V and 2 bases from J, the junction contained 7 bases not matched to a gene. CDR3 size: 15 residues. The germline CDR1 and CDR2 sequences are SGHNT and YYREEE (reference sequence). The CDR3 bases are TGTGCCAGCAGCAACCGGGACAGCTCCACAGATACGCAGTATTTT. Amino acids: CASSNRDSSTDTQYF.

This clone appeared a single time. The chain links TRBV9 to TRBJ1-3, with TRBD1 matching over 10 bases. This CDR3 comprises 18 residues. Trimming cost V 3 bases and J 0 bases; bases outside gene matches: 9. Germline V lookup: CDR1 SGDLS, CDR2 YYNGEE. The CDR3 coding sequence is TGTGCCAGCAGCGAAACCGGGACAGGGGACTCCTCTGGAAACACCATATATTTT. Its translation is CASSETGTGDSSGNTIYF.

In DNA form, the CDR3 reads TGTGCCAGCAGCCTACCTGCAACTAATGAAAAACTGTTTTTT. This translates into CASSLPATNEKLFF. The chain links TRBV7-9 to TRBJ1-4; no firm D call. Trimming shortened V by 5 bases and J by 0 bases, and 7 bases separated the two germline ends. The V gene's germline CDR1 is SEHNR and CDR2 FQNEAQ (reference sequence). This CDR3 spans 14 amino acids. Based on the CDR3 plus reference TRBV7-9 and TRBJ1-4, the full variable domain is DTGVSQNPRHKITKRGQNVTFRCDPISEHNRLYWYRQTLGQGPEFLTYFQNEAQLEKSRLLSDRFSAERPKGSFSTLEIQRTEQGDSAMYLCASSLPATNEKLFFGSGTQLSVL.

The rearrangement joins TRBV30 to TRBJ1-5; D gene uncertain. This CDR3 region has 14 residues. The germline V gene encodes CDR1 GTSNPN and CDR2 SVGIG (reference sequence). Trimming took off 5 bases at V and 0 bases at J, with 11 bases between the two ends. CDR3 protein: CAWQAPNSNQPQHF. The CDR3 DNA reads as TGTGCCTGGCAGGCACCCAATAGCAATCAGCCCCAGCATTTT.

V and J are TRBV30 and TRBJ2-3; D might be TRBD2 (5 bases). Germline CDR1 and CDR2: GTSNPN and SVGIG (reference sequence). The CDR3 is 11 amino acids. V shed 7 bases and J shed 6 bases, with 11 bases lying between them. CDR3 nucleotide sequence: TGTGCCTCGGGGTTAACCGATACGCAGTATTTT. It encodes CASGLTDTQYF.

The CDR3 region has the DNA TGTGCCAGCAGCTTGGGCGAGCGAACTGAAGCTTTCTTT. Translating gives CASSLGERTEAFF. This chain uses TRBV5-4 with TRBJ1-1; D remains ambiguous. This CDR3 region has 13 residues. Trimming removed 0 bases at V and 5 bases at J, with 8 bases between. Germline V CDR1 and CDR2: SGHNT, YYREEE (reference sequence).

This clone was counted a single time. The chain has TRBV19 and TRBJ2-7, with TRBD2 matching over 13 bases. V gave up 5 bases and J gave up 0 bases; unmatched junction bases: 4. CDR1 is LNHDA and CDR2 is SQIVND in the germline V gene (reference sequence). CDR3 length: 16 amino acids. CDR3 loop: CASSGLAGARSYEQYF. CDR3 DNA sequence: TGTGCCAGTAGTGGACTAGCGGGAGCCCGCTCCTACGAGCAGTACTTC.

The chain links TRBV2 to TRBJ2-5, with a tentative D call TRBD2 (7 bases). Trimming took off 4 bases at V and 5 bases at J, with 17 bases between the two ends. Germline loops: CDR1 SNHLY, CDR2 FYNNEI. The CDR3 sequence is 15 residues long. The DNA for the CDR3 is TGTGCCAGCAGTGGTTTAGGGGGGGCGTCGGAGACCCAGTACTTC. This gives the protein CASSGLGGASETQYF.

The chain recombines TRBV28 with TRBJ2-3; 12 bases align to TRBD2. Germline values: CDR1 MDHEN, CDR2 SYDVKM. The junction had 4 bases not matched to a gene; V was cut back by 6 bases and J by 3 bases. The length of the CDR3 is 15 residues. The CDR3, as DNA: TGTGCCAGCAGCTCTAGCGGGAGGGGAACAGATACGCAGTATTTT. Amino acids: CASSSSGRGTDTQYF.

The DNA for the CDR3 is TGTGCCAGCAGCGCGAGACAGGGCTGGGGCTACGAGCAGTACTTC. Amino acid sequence: CASSARQGWGYEQYF. The chain couples TRBV7-2 to TRBJ2-7; 7 nucleotides match TRBD1. J gave up 3 bases and V 5 bases, and 10 bases lay outside the gene matches. The CDR3 extends over 15 amino acids. CDR1 is SGHTA, CDR2 FQGNSA, per germline.

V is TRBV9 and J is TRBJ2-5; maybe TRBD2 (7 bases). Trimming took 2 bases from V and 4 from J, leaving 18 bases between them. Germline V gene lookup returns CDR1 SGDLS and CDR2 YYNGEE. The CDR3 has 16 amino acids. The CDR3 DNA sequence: TGTGCCAGCAGCGTCGGCGGGGGCACACGGGGAGAGACCCAGTACTTC. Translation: CASSVGGGTRGETQYF. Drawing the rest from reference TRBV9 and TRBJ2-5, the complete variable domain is DSGVTQTPKHLITATGQRVTLRCSPRSGDLSVYWYQQSLDQGLQFLIQYYNGEERAKGNILERFSAQQFPDLHSELNLSSLELGDSALYFCASSVGGGTRGETQYFGPGTRLLVL.

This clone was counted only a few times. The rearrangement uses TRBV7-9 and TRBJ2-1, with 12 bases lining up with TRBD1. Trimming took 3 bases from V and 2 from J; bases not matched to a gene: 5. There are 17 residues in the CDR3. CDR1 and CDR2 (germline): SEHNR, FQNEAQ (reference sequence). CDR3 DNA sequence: TGTGCCAGCAGCTTGGGACAGGGGGCAAAAGCCTACAATGAGCAGTTCTTC. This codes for CASSLGQGAKAYNEQFF.

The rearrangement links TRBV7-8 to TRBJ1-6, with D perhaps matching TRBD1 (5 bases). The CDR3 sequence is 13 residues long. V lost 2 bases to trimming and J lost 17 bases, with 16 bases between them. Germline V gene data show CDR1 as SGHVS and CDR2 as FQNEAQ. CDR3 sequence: CASSLFPTRAFHF. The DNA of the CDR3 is TGTGCCAGCAGCTTATTTCCCACCAGGGCCTTCCACTTT.

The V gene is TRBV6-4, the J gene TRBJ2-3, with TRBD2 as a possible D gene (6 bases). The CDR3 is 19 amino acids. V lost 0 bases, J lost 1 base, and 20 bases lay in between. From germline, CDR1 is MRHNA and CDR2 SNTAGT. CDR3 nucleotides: TGTGCCAGCAGTGACTCGAAGGGGCGGGAACTTAGGGGCACAGATACGCAGTATTTT. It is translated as CASSDSKGRELRGTDTQYF.

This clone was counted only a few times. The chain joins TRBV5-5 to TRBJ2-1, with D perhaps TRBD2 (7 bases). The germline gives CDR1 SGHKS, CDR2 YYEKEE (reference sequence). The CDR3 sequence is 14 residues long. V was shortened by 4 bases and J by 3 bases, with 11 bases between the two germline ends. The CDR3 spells CASSPGGRYNEQFF. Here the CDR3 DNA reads TGTGCCAGCAGCCCGGGGGGCCGCTACAATGAGCAGTTCTTC.

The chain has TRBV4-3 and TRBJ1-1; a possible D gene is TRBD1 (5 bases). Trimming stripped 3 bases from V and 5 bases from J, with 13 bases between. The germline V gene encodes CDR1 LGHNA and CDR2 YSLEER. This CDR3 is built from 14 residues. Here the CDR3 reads CASSQDHQGTEAFF. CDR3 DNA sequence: TGCGCCAGCAGCCAGGACCACCAGGGAACTGAAGCTTTCTTT.

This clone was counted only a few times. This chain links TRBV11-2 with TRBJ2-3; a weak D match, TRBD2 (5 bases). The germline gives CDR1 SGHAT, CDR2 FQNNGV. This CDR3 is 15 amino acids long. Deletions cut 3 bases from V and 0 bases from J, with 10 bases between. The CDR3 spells CASSLSAGSTDTQYF. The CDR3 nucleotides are TGTGCCAGCAGCTTGTCCGCGGGCAGCACAGATACGCAGTATTTT.

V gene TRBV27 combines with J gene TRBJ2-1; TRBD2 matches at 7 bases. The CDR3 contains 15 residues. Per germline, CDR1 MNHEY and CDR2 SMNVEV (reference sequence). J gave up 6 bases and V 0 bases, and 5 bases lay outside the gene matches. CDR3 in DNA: TGTGCCAGCAGTTTATCGACGCGGGGGAGCAATGAGCAGTTCTTC. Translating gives CASSLSTRGSNEQFF.

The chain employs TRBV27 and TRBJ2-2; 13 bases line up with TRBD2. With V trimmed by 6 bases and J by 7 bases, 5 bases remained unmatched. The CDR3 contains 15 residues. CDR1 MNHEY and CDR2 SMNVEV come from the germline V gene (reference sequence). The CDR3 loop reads CASSRLAGGRGELFF. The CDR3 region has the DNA TGTGCCAGCAGCCGACTAGCGGGGGGCCGCGGGGAGCTGTTTTTT.

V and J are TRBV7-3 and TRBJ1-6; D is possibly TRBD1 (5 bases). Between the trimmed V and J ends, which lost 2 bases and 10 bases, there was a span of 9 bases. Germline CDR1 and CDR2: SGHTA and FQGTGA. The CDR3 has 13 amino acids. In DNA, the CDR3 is TGTGCCAGCAGCTTAGACAGACTCTCACCCCTCCACTTT. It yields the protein CASSLDRLSPLHF.

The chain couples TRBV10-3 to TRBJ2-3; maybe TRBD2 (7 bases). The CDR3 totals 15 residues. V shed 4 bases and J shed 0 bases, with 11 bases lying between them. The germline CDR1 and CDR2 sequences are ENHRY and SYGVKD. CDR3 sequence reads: CAISAGGASTDTQYF. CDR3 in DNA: TGTGCCATCAGTGCGGGGGGCGCGAGCACAGATACGCAGTATTTT.

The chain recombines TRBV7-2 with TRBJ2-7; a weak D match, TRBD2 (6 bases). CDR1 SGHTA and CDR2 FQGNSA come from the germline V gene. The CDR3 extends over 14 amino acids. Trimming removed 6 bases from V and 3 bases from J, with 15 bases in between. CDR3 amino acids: CASSSPREYYEQYF. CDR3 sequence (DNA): TGTGCCAGCAGTTCGCCGCGGGAATACTACGAGCAGTACTTC.

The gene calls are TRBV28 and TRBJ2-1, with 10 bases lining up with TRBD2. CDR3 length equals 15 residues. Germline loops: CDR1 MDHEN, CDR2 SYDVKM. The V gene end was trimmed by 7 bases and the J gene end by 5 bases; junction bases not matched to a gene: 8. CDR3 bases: TGTGCCAGCACCCTCGGGACTAGCGTAAACAATGAGCAGTTCTTC. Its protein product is CASTLGTSVNNEQFF.

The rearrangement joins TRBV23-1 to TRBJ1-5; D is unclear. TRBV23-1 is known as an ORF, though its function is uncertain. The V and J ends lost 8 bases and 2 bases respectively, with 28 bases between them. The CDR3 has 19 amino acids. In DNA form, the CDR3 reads TGCGCCAGCTCCCGCGTGAGGGTCTCCTTATACTTGGGCAATCAGCCCCAGCATTTT. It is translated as CASSRVRVSLYLGNQPQHF.